The rows below give T cell receptor beta chains drawn from one sample of a study of blood T cell repertoires in COVID-19. Method: immunoSEQ multiplex PCR; TCRdb's copy keeps in-frame clones and lacks some. Among roughly 120,000 clones listed, approximately 82% were seen once. Sequencing was carried out using peripheral blood. The receptors were gathered from a woman of 80 years or more with active or convalescent COVID-19. The CDR3 runs from the conserved cysteine through the conserved F or W. A D gene is named only where the DNA matches it firmly. Clone size, where shown, is once, few, many, or a class for clones that have expanded.

j_call v_call d_call clone_size cdr3_nt cdr3_aa
TRBJ2-7 TRBV6-5 . . TGTGCCAGCAGTTCGAGGGTCTACGAGCAGTACTTC CASSSRVYEQYF
TRBJ2-6 TRBV28 . . TGTGCCAGCAGTTTAACAACTGGGGCCAACGTCCTGACTTTC CASSLTTGANVLTF
TRBJ1-3 TRBV5-1 . . TGCGCCAGCAGCTCGTCCGAGGGGGGGCCTGGAAACACCATATATTTT CASSSSEGGPGNTIYF
TRBJ2-1 TRBV7-9 . . TGTGCCAGCAGCCGACCAGACACTGGCGGGAACAATGAGCAGTTCTTC CASSRPDTGGNNEQFF
TRBJ2-7 TRBV14 TRBD2 . TGTGCCAGCAGCCAAGATCGACTAGCGGGAGCGGTCGAGCAGTACTTC CASSQDRLAGAVEQYF
TRBJ1-1 TRBV4-1 . . TGCGCCAGCAGCCTCCCCAGGGGTAACACTGAAGCTTTCTTT CASSLPRGNTEAFF
TRBJ1-4 TRBV29-1 . few TGCAGCGTTGTCATCCGAGGGAAGGATGAAAAACTGTTTTTT CSVVIRGKDEKLFF
TRBJ2-2 TRBV6-5 . once TGTGCCAGCTTTGGCGGGAACACCGGGGAGCTGTTTTTT CASFGGNTGELFF
TRBJ1-2 TRBV5-1 . . TGCGCCAGCAGCTTGGGGACATCGCAACAGGCTTCGTATGGCTACACCTTC CASSLGTSQQASYGYTF
TRBJ1-6 TRBV15 . . TGTGCCACCAGCCCCGGGGGGGAAAATTCACCCCTCCACTTT CATSPGGENSPLHF
TRBJ1-2 TRBV10-3 . . TGTGCCATCAGGGCAGATGGCAGTCTCTATGGCTACACCTTC CAIRADGSLYGYTF
TRBJ2-7 TRBV9 . . TGTGCCAGCAGCGTAGGGACGGCGGACACGATAACCTACGAGCAGTACTTC CASSVGTADTITYEQYF
TRBJ1-3 TRBV29-1 . . TGCAGCGTTGGGGGGGGGAGTTGGAACACCATATATTTT CSVGGGSWNTIYF
TRBJ2-6 TRBV6-5 TRBD1 . TGTGCCAGCAGTTTCCAGGGGGCTGGGGCCAACGTCCTGACTTTC CASSFQGAGANVLTF
TRBJ2-1 TRBV2 . few TGTGCCAGGAGGAGCGCCGGGACTGGAACCAATGAGCAGTTCTTC CARRSAGTGTNEQFF
TRBJ1-4 TRBV18 . . TGTGCCAGCTCACCCGTTGGACAGTTCGGTGAAAAACTGTTTTTT CASSPVGQFGEKLFF
TRBJ1-2 TRBV29-1 . . TGCAGCGACGGCGGGTCGCCCAGTAAGGACTATGGCTACACCTTC CSDGGSPSKDYGYTF
TRBJ1-5 TRBV5-1 TRBD1 . TGCGCCAGCAGTTGGACAGGGGGTAATCAGCCCCAGCATTTT CASSWTGGNQPQHF
TRBJ2-7 TRBV18 TRBD2 . TGTGCCAGCTCAACTAGCGGGAGGCCCCCCCGAGAGCAGTACTTC CASSTSGRPPREQYF
TRBJ2-5 TRBV15 TRBD1 . TGTGCCACCAAACAGGGGGCGGTTGGAGAGACCCAGTACTTC CATKQGAVGETQYF
TRBJ1-6 TRBV7-6 TRBD1 . TGTGCCAGCAGCCTCACCAGGGGGAATAAGGATTCACCCCTCCACTTT CASSLTRGNKDSPLHF
TRBJ2-7 TRBV11-2 . . TGTGCCAGCAGCTTAGATCTGTCGACAGGTTCCTACGAGCAGTACTTC CASSLDLSTGSYEQYF
TRBJ2-1 TRBV11-3 TRBD2 . TGTGCCAGCAGCCCCCGGGAGGCAAGTGAGCAGTTCTTC CASSPREASEQFF
TRBJ2-7 TRBV28 . . TGTGCCAGCAAACTAAGAACTGGTCCCTACGAGCAGTACTTC CASKLRTGPYEQYF
TRBJ2-5 TRBV9 TRBD2 . TGTGCCAGCAGCGCCCCGGGACTAGCGGGAGGGCCCTCGTGGCCCCAGTACTTC CASSAPGLAGGPSWPQYF
TRBJ2-1 TRBV10-3 . . TGTGCCATCAGTGAGTCGAATTTACTAGCTTACAATGAGCAGTTCTTC CAISESNLLAYNEQFF
TRBJ2-1 TRBV7-2 . . TGTGCCAGCAGCACGCGTCCTTACAATGAGCAGTTCTTC CASSTRPYNEQFF
TRBJ1-5 TRBV15 . . TGTGCCACCAGCAGAGCCGGTCAGCCCCAGCATTTT CATSRAGQPQHF
TRBJ1-2 TRBV24-1 . . TGTGCCACCAGTGATCGACAGAACTTGCCTCGGGGCTACACCTTC CATSDRQNLPRGYTF
TRBJ1-5 TRBV4-1 . . TGCGCCAGCAGCCGACTTACAGGAGCTCCGGTGGAGCCCCAGCATTTT CASSRLTGAPVEPQHF
TRBJ2-7 TRBV7-9 TRBD2 . TGTGCCATCGAGTCCGGGGGGCTAGCGGGAACCCAATACGAGCAGTACTTC CAIESGGLAGTQYEQYF
TRBJ2-1 TRBV3-1/TRBV3-2 . . TGTGCCAGCAGACAGGGCCCCTACAATGAGCAGTTCTTC CASRQGPYNEQFF
TRBJ1-1 TRBV28 . . TGTGCCAGCAGCTCCGGGGGAATGGCCACTGAAGCTTTCTTT CASSSGGMATEAFF
TRBJ1-1 TRBV4-1 . . TGCGCCAGCAGCCAAACTGACAGGATTGGCACTGAAGCTTTCTTT CASSQTDRIGTEAFF
TRBJ2-3 TRBV9 TRBD2 . TGTGCCAGCAGCGTAGACCGGGGGGGCACAGATACGCAGTATTTT CASSVDRGGTDTQYF
TRBJ1-1 TRBV18 . . TGTGCCAGCTCACCACTTCAGGGCGAAGCTTTCTTT CASSPLQGEAFF
TRBJ1-4 TRBV27 . . TGTGCCAGCAGTTTTCCAGGGGCTAATGAAAAACTGTTTTTT CASSFPGANEKLFF
TRBJ2-3 TRBV24-1 TRBD2 . TGTGCCACCAGTGAGCGGGGGGATACGCAGTATTTT CATSERGDTQYF
TRBJ1-5 TRBV2 . . TGTGCCAGCAGAAACAGGGTACAGCTGGGGGGCAATCAGCCCCAGCATTTT CASRNRVQLGGNQPQHF
TRBJ2-7 TRBV6-4 TRBD1 few TGTGCCAGCCTTGGACAGGGTGACACCTACGAGCAGTACTTC CASLGQGDTYEQYF
TRBJ1-1 TRBV11-2 . few TGTGCCAGCAGCTTGGCGACAGGGAACACTGAAGCTTTCTTT CASSLATGNTEAFF
TRBJ2-3 TRBV2 TRBD2 . TGTGCCAGCAAGCGGGAGGCAGATACGCAGTATTTT CASKREADTQYF
TRBJ2-7 TRBV12-5 TRBD2 once TGTGCTAGTGGTTCTTCTAGCGGGGGAACCTACGAGCAGTACTTC CASGSSSGGTYEQYF
TRBJ1-1 TRBV5-1 . . TGCGCCAGCAGCTTGGGAGGTCCTGAAGCTTTCTTT CASSLGGPEAFF
TRBJ1-4 TRBV6-4 TRBD1 many TGTGCCAGCAGACACCAGGACTACAAGGGGGCGCATGGAGGAAAACTGTTTTTT CASRHQDYKGAHGGKLFF
TRBJ1-1 TRBV5-6 . . TGTGCCAGCAGCTGGACACGGAACACTGAAGCTTTCTTT CASSWTRNTEAFF
TRBJ2-7 TRBV20-1 . . TGCAGTGCTAGATCAGGGCATGAGCAGTACTTC CSARSGHEQYF
TRBJ2-7 TRBV6-5 TRBD1 . TGTGCCAGCAAACAGGACAGGGTGGGCGAGCAGTACTTC CASKQDRVGEQYF
TRBJ2-3 TRBV9 TRBD2 . TGTGCCAGCAGCGTAAGGGGGACTAGCGGGAAAACAGATACGCAGTATTTT CASSVRGTSGKTDTQYF
TRBJ1-2 TRBV28 . . TGTGCCAGCAGTAGAGCTAACTATGGCTACACCTTC CASSRANYGYTF
TRBJ2-7 TRBV7-9 . . TGTGCCAGCGGGGGGTCCTACGAGCAGTACTTC CASGGSYEQYF
TRBJ1-1 TRBV27 TRBD1 few TGTGCCAGCACCACAGGGGGATTAAACACTGAAGCTTTCTTT CASTTGGLNTEAFF
TRBJ1-4 TRBV28 . . TGTGCCAGCAGTAAACAGATCTGGAGGGAAAAACTGTTTTTT CASSKQIWREKLFF
TRBJ2-1 TRBV9 TRBD2 . TGTGCCAGCAGCGCCGGGACTAGCGGGACCTACAATGAGCAGTTCTTC CASSAGTSGTYNEQFF